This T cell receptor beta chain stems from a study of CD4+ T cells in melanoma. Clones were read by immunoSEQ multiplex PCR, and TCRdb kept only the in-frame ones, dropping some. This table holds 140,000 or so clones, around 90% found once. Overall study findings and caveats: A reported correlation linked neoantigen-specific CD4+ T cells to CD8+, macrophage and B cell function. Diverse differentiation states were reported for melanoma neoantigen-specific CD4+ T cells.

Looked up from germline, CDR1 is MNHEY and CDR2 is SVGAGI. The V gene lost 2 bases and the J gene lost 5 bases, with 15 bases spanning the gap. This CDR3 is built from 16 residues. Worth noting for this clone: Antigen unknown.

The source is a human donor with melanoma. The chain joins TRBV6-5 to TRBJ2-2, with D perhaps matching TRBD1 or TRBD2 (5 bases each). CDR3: CASSYGGPGRTGELFF. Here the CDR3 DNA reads TGTGCCAGCAGTTACGGTGGGCCAGGGAGAACCGGGGAGCTGTTTTTT.